The 10 T cell receptor beta chains below were found in one sample sequenced in a study of blood T cell repertoires in COVID-19. Repertoires were generated with immunoSEQ multiplex PCR, while TCRdb's copy carries only in-frame clones and drops some. Among over 200,000 clones listed, around 86% were seen once. The sample comprised PBMCs or T cells enriched from blood (not recorded which). These receptors were taken from a man aged 18 to 29 who had recovered from COVID-19.

The chain employs TRBV5-1 and TRBJ2-1, with D possibly matching TRBD1 (6 bases). V was clipped by 4 bases and J by 11 bases, with 10 bases between them. This CDR3 has 11 amino acids. The germline V gene encodes CDR1 SGHRS and CDR2 YFSETQ. The CDR3 DNA is TGCGCCAGCAGCGTGGGGGACAAGCAGTTCTTC. Translation gives CASSVGDKQFF.

The chain carries TRBV10-3 and TRBJ2-1; TRBD1 might be the D (6 bases). The germline CDR1 and CDR2 sequences are ENHRY and SYGVKD. This CDR3 has 13 amino acids. Trimming left V 6 bases short and J 4 bases short, with 10 bases between. The CDR3, as DNA: TGTGCCATCAGGGACGGGACATACAATGAGCAGTTCTTC. Translated: CAIRDGTYNEQFF.

The rearrangement links TRBV19 to TRBJ1-2; TRBD1 agrees at 7 bases. This CDR3 has 19 amino acids. The V gene end was trimmed by 6 bases and the J gene end by 0 bases; junction bases not matched to a gene: 19. CDR1 is LNHDA, CDR2 SQIVND, per germline (reference sequence). For the CDR3, the DNA is TGTGCCAGTAGAAACACATGGAATAGGGGGCGGCAGACTAACTATGGCTACACCTTC. Its protein product is CASRNTWNRGRQTNYGYTF.

This clone showed up just once. The chain carries TRBV7-9 and TRBJ2-7, with D hard to call. Germline V gene data show CDR1 as SEHNR and CDR2 as FQNEAQ (reference sequence). CDR3 size: 11 residues. V dropped 4 bases and J dropped 5 bases, with 6 bases sitting between them. The CDR3 sequence is CASSSSDEQYF. The CDR3 nucleotides are TGTGCCAGCAGCTCCTCTGACGAGCAGTACTTC.

V gene TRBV28 combines with J gene TRBJ2-3; 8 bases fit TRBD2. V dropped 4 bases and J dropped 1; count of bases not matched to a gene: 7. This CDR3 spans 16 amino acids. In germline, CDR1 is MDHEN, CDR2 SYDVKM. The CDR3 region has the DNA TGTGCCAGCAGTTCCCCGGGAGGGGACGGCACAGATACGCAGTATTTT. Residues: CASSSPGGDGTDTQYF. Supplemented by reference TRBV28 and TRBJ2-3, the full variable domain reads DVKVTQSSRYLVKRTGEKVFLECVQDMDHENMFWYRQDPGLGLRLIYFSYDVKMKEKGDIPEGYSVSREKKERFSLILESASTNQTSMYLCASSSPGGDGTDTQYFGPGTRLTVL.

This clone has ten or more counts. This chain uses TRBV6-5 with TRBJ2-7; possibly TRBD1 for D (6 bases). Germline V gives CDR1 MNHEY, CDR2 SVGAGI. The CDR3 is 13 residues long. V dropped 9 bases and J dropped 6 bases, with 18 bases sitting between them. CDR3 in amino acids: CASSDGTSSEQYF. Here the CDR3 DNA reads TGTGCCAGTTCCGATGGGACATCTTCCGAGCAGTACTTC.

V gene TRBV11-3 combines with J gene TRBJ2-3, with 9 nucleotides matching TRBD1. This CDR3 is built from 18 residues. The V gene end was trimmed by 4 bases and the J gene end by 1 base; junction bases not matched to a gene: 12. Germline values: CDR1 SGHNT, CDR2 YENEEA. The CDR3 DNA is TGTGCCAGCAGCTACCCAAGGACAGGGGAAAGTCGCACAGATACGCAGTATTTT. Protein product: CASSYPRTGESRTDTQYF.

The chain joins TRBV10-2 to TRBJ2-5, with a weak D call TRBD2 (7 bases). CDR1 is WSHSY and CDR2 is SAAADI in the germline V gene. This CDR3 spans 13 amino acids. Deletions cut 6 bases from V and 5 bases from J, with 13 bases between. The CDR3 bases are TGCGCCAGCAGACTAGGGGGGGCGGAGACCCAGTACTTC. This translates into CASRLGGAETQYF.

This CDR3 is CASSPFRGADTQYF. For the CDR3, the DNA is TGTGCCAGCAGCCCCTTCCGGGGGGCAGATACGCAGTATTTT. V and J are TRBV7-6 and TRBJ2-3; 7 bases fit TRBD2. The CDR3 consists of 14 residues. The V gene's germline CDR1 is SGHVS and CDR2 FNYEAQ. J was trimmed by 4 bases and V by 5 bases; bases with no gene match: 6.

The V and J genes are TRBV5-4 and TRBJ1-2, with 7 bases matching TRBD1. Germline V gene sequence: CDR1 SGHNT, CDR2 YYREEE (reference sequence). The CDR3 runs to 15 residues. V dropped 4 bases and J dropped 0; count of bases not matched to a gene: 6. CDR3 loop: CASSTRDSSNYGYTF. The DNA for the CDR3 is TGTGCCAGCAGCACCCGGGACAGTTCTAACTATGGCTACACCTTC.